The T cell receptor beta chain described here comes from a study of cytomegalovirus exposure and HLA in healthy donors. About this clone itself: The target antigen is unknown.

Both 60 Vbeta primers and 13 Jbeta primers went into the PCR. The data were produced by immunoSEQ multiplex PCR, yet TCRdb's version contains in-frame clones alone and is incomplete. The sample gives more than 85,000 clones, approximately 57% of which show up once; roughly 6% is in the top ten. Whole-study results and caveats: Later work associated roughly 17,000 TCR beta sequences with HLA alleles at 0.05 false discovery rate.

The source of this sequence is a woman aged 25 to 39 in good health and CMV-seronegative. Sequences were obtained from PBMCs.

CDR3 DNA sequence: TGTGCCAGCAGCTGGACAGGGACCTATGGCTACACCTTC. Translation gives CASSWTGTYGYTF. V and J are TRBV5-6 and TRBJ1-2, with 8 bases fitting TRBD1. Germline trimming cut 3 bases from V and 4 bases from J; bases unmatched to any gene: 2. The CDR3 is 13 amino acids. CDR1 and CDR2 from the germline V gene are SGHDT and YYEEEE.